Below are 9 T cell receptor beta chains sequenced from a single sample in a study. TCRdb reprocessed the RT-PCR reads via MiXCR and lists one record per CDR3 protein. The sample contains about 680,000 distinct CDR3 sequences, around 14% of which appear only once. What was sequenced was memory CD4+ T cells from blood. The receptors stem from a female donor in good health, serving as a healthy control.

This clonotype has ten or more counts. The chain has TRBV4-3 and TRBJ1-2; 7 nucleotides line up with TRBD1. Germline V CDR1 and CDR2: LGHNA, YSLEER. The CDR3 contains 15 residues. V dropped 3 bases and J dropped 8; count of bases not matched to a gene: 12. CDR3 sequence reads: CASSQSTGLDWGYTF. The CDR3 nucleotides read TGCGCCAGCAGCCAGTCGACAGGGTTGGATTGGGGCTACACCTTC.

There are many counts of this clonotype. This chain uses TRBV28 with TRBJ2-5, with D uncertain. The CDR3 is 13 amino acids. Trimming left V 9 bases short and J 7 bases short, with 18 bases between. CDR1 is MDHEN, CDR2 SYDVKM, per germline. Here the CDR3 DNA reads TGTGCCAGTAGCTTGGGCGGATTCGTGACCCAGTACTTC. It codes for CASSLGGFVTQYF.

The CDR3 DNA sequence: TGTGCCAGCAGCGGCCTTGACCCGGGAGTCGGCACCGGGGAGCTGTTTTTT. This sequence encodes CASSGLDPGVGTGELFF. This rearrangement joins TRBV7-3 to TRBJ2-2; TRBD2 might be the D (6 bases). CDR1 is SGHTA and CDR2 is FQGTGA in the germline V gene. CDR3 length: 17 amino acids. Between the trimmed V and J ends, which lost 5 bases and 4 bases, there was a span of 20 bases. The complete variable domain, with remaining parts taken from reference TRBV7-3 and TRBJ2-2, reads GAGVSQTPSNKVTEKGKYVELRCDPISGHTALYWYRQSLGQGPEFLIYFQGTGAADDSGLPNDRFFAVRPEGSVSTLKIQRTERGDSAVYLCASSGLDPGVGTGELFFGEGSRLTVL.

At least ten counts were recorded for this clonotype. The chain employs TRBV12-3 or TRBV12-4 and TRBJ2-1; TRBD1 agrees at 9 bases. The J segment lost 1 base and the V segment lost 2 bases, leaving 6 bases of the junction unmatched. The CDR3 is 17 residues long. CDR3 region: CASSLLGTGWSYNEQFF. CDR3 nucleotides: TGTGCCAGCAGTTTATTGGGGACAGGGTGGTCCTACAATGAGCAGTTCTTC.

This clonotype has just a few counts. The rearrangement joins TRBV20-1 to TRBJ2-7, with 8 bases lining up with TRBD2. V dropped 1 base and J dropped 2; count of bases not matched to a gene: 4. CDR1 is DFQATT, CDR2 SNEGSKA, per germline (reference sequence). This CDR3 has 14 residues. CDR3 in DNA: TGCAGTGCTAGAGGGGTAGCGGGGACCTACGAGCAGTACTTC. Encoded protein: CSARGVAGTYEQYF.

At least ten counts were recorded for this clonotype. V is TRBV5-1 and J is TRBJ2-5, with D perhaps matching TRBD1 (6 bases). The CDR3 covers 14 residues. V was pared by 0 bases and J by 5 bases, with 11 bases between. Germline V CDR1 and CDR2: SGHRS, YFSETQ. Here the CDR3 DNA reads TGCGCCAGCAGCTTGGGTCAGGGGCTGGAGACCCAGTACTTC. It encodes CASSLGQGLETQYF.

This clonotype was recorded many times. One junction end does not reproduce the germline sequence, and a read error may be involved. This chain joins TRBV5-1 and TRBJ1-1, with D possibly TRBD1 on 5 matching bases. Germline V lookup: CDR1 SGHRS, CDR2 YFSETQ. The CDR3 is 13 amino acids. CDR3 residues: CASSLGEGTEAFF. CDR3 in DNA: TGTGCCAGCAGCTTAGGCGAGGGGACTGAAGCTTTCTTT.

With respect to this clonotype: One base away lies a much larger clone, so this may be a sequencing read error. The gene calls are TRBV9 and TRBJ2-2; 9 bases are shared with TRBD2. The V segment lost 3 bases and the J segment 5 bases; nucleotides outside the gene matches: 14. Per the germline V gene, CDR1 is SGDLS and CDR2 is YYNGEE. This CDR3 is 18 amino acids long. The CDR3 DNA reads TGTGCCAGCAGCGAAGCTCTTAGGGTAGCGGGGGAGACCGGGGAGCTGTTTTTT. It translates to CASSEALRVAGETGELFF.

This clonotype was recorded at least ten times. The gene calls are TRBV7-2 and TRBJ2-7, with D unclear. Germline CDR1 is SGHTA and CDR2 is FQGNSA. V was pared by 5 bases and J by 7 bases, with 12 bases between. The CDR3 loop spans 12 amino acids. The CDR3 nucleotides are TGTGCCAGCAGCCTCAACAAAGGAGAGCAGTACTTC. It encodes CASSLNKGEQYF.